The T cell receptor (beta chain) described here comes from a study of OX40 agonist ivuxolimab in advanced cancers. On the study more broadly: Prior anti-PD-1, anti-PD-L1 or anti-CTLA-4 therapy did not bar entry, and 30% to 40% had some. Points from the study as a whole: At 0.1 to 3.0 mg/kg and by week 6, clonal expansion occurred in CD4+ and CD8+ blood T cells. At 0.1-3.0 mg/kg, partial responders had clonal expansion among the lowest observed.

Germline V CDR1 and CDR2: MNHEY, SVGAGI. With V trimmed by 8 bases and J by 4 bases, 11 bases remained unmatched. There are 15 residues in the CDR3. The data were produced by immunoSEQ multiplex PCR, yet TCRdb's version contains in-frame clones alone and is incomplete. The data hold tens of thousands of clones, with under 90% observed a single time. A remark on this clone: Its matching antigen is unknown.

Blood specimens came from baseline, cycle 4 day 1, and cycle 7 day 1. This TCR was recovered from an adult with an advanced solid tumor such as melanoma, head and neck, liver or kidney cancer. The chain links TRBV6-5 to TRBJ2-5, with 9 bases aligning to TRBD2. The sample in question was CD4+ or CD8+ T cells sorted from blood, obtained in a trial of the OX40 agonist ivuxolimab. Here the CDR3 DNA reads TGTGCCAGCGGCCTGGGGTGGCGGGGGGGAGAGACCCAGTACTTC. It yields the protein CASGLGWRGGETQYF.